The present entry profiles one T cell receptor beta chain with its context. The CDR3 covers 14 residues. Germline V gene data show CDR1 as MDHEN and CDR2 as SYDVKM. This record belongs to a study of blood T cells in healthy people across ages. Study-wide context: About one barcoded TCR beta cDNA was captured per two T cells.

A J-beta primer mix and a sample-barcoded 5' primer were used in a second PCR of about 6 to 12 cycles. Sequencing yielded, for each sample, at least 3 million paired-end reads carrying CDR3. Using its own MiXCR run on the 5' RACE reads, TCRdb lists one record per CDR3 protein. The data contain under 1,100,000 distinct CDR3 sequences, almost 25% of them singletons. This same sample was also part of a study on T cells of mothers and their children. From that study: Donation involved a few healthy Caucasian mothers and the six children that they had. Not a single persistent microchimeric T cell clone was detected.

This receptor was obtained from a girl aged 2-10 years in good health. The chain is built from TRBV28 and TRBJ2-5; 7 nucleotides line up with TRBD2. The J call is uncertain, as TRBJ2-7 better fits the DNA end. The specimen was blood. The CDR3 region is CASRVAGGSYEQYF. The DNA for the CDR3 is TGTGCCAGCAGGGTAGCGGGTGGCTCCTACGAGCAGTACTTC.